The 5 T cell receptor beta chains below all came from one sample that was sequenced in a study of prognosis after radiotherapy for stage I lung cancer. From genomic DNA, two-round multiplex PCR was used to amplify TCR beta CDR3. Round one of PCR was performed, and it used primers specific to each TRBV and TRBJ gene. TCRdb reprocessed the multiplex PCR reads via MiXCR and lists one record per CDR3 protein. The data hold 14,000 or so distinct CDR3 sequences, with around 27% observed a single time. The material was PBMCs, obtained before or after stereotactic body radiation therapy (not recorded which). All receptors come from a donor over 45 with non-small cell lung cancer.

Relative to its sample, this clonotype is medium-sized. The gene calls are TRBV7-2 and TRBJ1-6; unclear D gene. The V end was cut by 2 bases, the J end by 5 bases, with 16 bases between. The V gene's germline CDR1 is SGHTA and CDR2 FQGNSA. The CDR3 contains 17 residues. CDR3 bases: TGTGCCAGCAGCTTATGGGGAACACTTGCCGATAATTCACCCCTCCACTTT. Its translation: CASSLWGTLADNSPLHF.

V usage is TRBV6-1 and J usage is TRBJ2-7; 8 bases fit TRBD1. This CDR3 is built from 15 residues. The V and J ends lost 4 bases and 3 bases, in that order; junction bases with no gene match: 8. Germline V gene lookup returns CDR1 MNHNS and CDR2 SASEGT. CDR3 region: CASSAGTGVFYEQYF. For the CDR3, the DNA is TGTGCCAGCAGTGCAGGGACAGGTGTATTCTACGAGCAGTACTTC.

In its sample, this clonotype was seen many times. This chain joins TRBV19 and TRBJ1-1; D ambiguous. Germline CDR1 LNHDA, CDR2 SQIVND (reference sequence). The CDR3 contains 13 residues. V shed 1 base and J shed 8 bases, with 11 bases lying between them. The CDR3 DNA reads TGTGCCAGTAGTATAGTGATGCAGTCAGAAGCTTTCTTT. Protein sequence: CASSIVMQSEAFF.

A word on this clonotype: The final CDR3 position lacks the conserved phenylalanine or tryptophan, pointing to a likely read error. No DNA is shown, since the ends of the CDR3 on it are uncertain; the CDR3 is the one TCRdb lists. The chain is built from TRBV6-2 or TRBV6-3 and TRBJ2-3; the DNA was not compared with TRBD2, the D call given in the table. The germline V gene has CDR1 MNHEY and CDR2 SVGEGT. The CDR3 is made up of 12 amino acids, end residues included. CDR3 region: CASSEVWKRLVG.

V is TRBV19 and J is TRBJ2-7; 13 nucleotides align to TRBD2. There are 14 residues in the CDR3. Germline lookup yields CDR1 LNHDA and CDR2 SQIVND (reference sequence). J gave up 4 bases and V 9 bases, and 6 bases lay outside the gene matches. The CDR3 reads CASRTSGRRYEQYF. For the CDR3, the DNA is TGTGCCAGCAGGACTAGCGGGAGAAGATACGAGCAGTACTTC.